The clone carrying this T cell receptor beta chain was detected a few times. Antigen unknown. The record originates from a study of T-cell memory formation after mild COVID-19. Per germline, CDR1 SGHTA and CDR2 FQGNSA. V was shortened by 5 bases and J by 4 bases, with 9 bases between the two germline ends. The CDR3 sequence is 13 residues long. Study-level results: The study detected some responding clones in pre-infection memory, suggesting cross-reactive memory joined. Nothing showed for sure that second-wave clones peaking on day 37 were SARS-CoV-2 specific. Later expanders leaned toward CD4+, whereas clones contracting from day 15 to 85 were balanced CD4/CD8.

UMIs and sample barcodes were carried by the TCR alpha and TCR beta cDNA libraries that 5'RACE produced using constant-segment primers. TCRdb re-derived calls from the 5' RACE reads in MiXCR, one entry per CDR3 protein. The table lists roughly 350,000 distinct CDR3 sequences, under 25% of them singletons, with approximately 12% in the top ten. The sample consisted of PBMCs or a T cell subset sorted from them (not recorded which). The rearrangement joins TRBV7-2 to TRBJ1-5, with D maybe TRBD1 (5 bases). The sequence was collected from an adult woman who had mild COVID-19 (a few samples of this study predate the infection). Cell type and time point are not known. CDR3 residues: CASSRQLNQPQHF. Here the CDR3 DNA reads TGTGCCAGCAGCCGACAGCTTAATCAGCCCCAGCATTTT.